The entry that follows covers one T cell receptor (beta chain) sequence. The antigen is not known. This sample is drawn from a study of T cell responses to AZD1222 COVID-19 vaccine. Repertoires were generated with immunoSEQ multiplex PCR, while TCRdb's copy carries only in-frame clones and drops some. Of 120,000 to 150,000 clones in the sample, roughly four fifths were seen once. Findings and caveats of the study: Vaccination with two AZD1222 doses was followed by a rise in Spike-specific TCR breadth and depth. Only a handful of AZD1222 recipients, six or seven in all, had baseline seropositivity. Variant regions that are unmutated are reportedly the target of nearly half of spike-specific TCRs. Most donors were white British, females outnumbered males, and clonal diversity was possibly underestimated.

The CDR3 covers 13 residues. Germline V CDR1 and CDR2: SGHTA, FQGNSA. The germline V and J ends were trimmed by 2 bases and 4 bases, with 8 bases remaining between them. The J gene is TRBJ1-2, the V gene TRBV7-2; D is perhaps TRBD1 (5 bases). Sample: peripheral blood, taken on day 0 of MenACWY control vaccination. This TCR derives from an adult in good health. CDR3 bases: TGTGCCAGCAGCTTACAGGGATTCTATGGCTACACCTTC. It is translated as CASSLQGFYGYTF.